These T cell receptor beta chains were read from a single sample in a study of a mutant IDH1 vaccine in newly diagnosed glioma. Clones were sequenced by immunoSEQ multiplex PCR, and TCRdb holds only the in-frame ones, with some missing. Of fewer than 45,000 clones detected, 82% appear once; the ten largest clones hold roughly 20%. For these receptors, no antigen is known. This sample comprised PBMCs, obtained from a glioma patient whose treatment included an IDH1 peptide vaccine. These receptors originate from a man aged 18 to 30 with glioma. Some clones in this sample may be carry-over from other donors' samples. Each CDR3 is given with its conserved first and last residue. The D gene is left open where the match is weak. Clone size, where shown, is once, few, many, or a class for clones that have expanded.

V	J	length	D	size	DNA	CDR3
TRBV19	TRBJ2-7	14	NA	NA	TGTGCCAGTAGTTTGGGACTCGAAGCCTACGAGCAGTACTTC	CASSLGLEAYEQYF
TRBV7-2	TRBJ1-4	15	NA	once	TGTGCCAGCAGCCAGAGGCGGGGGGCTGGAGAAAAACTGTTTTTT	CASSQRRGAGEKLFF
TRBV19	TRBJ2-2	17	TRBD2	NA	TGTGCCAGTAGTATAGATCGCCTAGCGGGGCTCACCGGGGAGCTGTTTTTT	CASSIDRLAGLTGELFF
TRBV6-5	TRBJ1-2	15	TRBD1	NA	TGTGCCAGCAGGGAGGGACAGGGGGTGATCAACGGCTACACCTTC	CASREGQGVINGYTF
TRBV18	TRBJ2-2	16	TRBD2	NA	TGTGCCAGCTCATCCCTACTAGCGGGACCCACCGGGGAGCTGTTTTTT	CASSSLLAGPTGELFF
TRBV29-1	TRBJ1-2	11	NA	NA	TGCAGCGTTGAAGGTGGACAGGGCTACACCTTC	CSVEGGQGYTF
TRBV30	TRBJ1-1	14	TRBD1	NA	TGTGCCTGGAGTTTCCGGGACAGGGACACTGAAGCTTTCTTT	CAWSFRDRDTEAFF
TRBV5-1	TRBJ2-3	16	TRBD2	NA	TGCGCCAGCAGCCCACTAGCGGGGGGGGTGACAGATACGCAGTATTTT	CASSPLAGGVTDTQYF
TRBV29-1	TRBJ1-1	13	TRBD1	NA	TGCAGCGGTGACAGGGGGCAGAACACTGAAGCTTTCTTT	CSGDRGQNTEAFF
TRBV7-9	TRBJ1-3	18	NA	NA	TGTGCCAGCAGCCGAGGGGGGGCAGGCCGAAACTCTGGAAACACCATATATTTT	CASSRGGAGRNSGNTIYF
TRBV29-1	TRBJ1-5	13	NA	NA	TGCAGCGTTGCCCCTAGGGTCAATCAGCCCCAGCATTTT	CSVAPRVNQPQHF
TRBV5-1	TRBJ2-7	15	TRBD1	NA	TGCGCCAGCAGCTCTGGGACAGGGATTTACTACGAGCAGTACTTC	CASSSGTGIYYEQYF
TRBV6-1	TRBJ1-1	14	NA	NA	TGTGCCAGCAGTGATGGGTCCGTGAACACTGAAGCTTTCTTT	CASSDGSVNTEAFF
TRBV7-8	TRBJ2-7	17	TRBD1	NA	TGTGCCAGCAGCTTCAGCCTAGTGGCAGGGGGAACCTACGAGCAGTACTTC	CASSFSLVAGGTYEQYF
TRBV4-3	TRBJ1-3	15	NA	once	TGCGCCAGCAGCCAAGATAGGGGACTCGGAAACACCATATATTTT	CASSQDRGLGNTIYF
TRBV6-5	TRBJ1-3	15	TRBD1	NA	TGTGCCACCGTCCCTTACAGGGGGCGAGGAAACACCATATATTTT	CATVPYRGRGNTIYF
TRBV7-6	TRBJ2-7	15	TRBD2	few	TGTGCCAGCAGCTTAACTACGGGGGGTATCTACGAGCAGTACTTC	CASSLTTGGIYEQYF
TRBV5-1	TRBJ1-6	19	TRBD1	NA	TGCGCCAGCAGCTTGGAGGGCAGGGGGCCTCCCCCCTATAATTCACCCCTCCACTTT	CASSLEGRGPPPYNSPLHF
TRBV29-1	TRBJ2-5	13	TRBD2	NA	TGCAGCGCCGGACTAGCGGGAGGAGAGACCCAGTACTTC	CSAGLAGGETQYF
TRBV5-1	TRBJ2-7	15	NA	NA	TGCGCCAGCAGCCCCGGGACTTTGGGGATTTACGAGCAGTACTTC	CASSPGTLGIYEQYF
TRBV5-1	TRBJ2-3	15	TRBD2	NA	TGCGCCAGCAGTCCGCTAGCGGGGAGCACAGATACGCAGTATTTT	CASSPLAGSTDTQYF
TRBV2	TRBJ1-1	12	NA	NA	TGTGCCAGCAGTGATCCGGGGACTGAAGCTTTCTTT	CASSDPGTEAFF
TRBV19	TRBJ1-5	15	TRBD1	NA	TGTGCCAGTACCTTTCTTACAGGGGGCGATCAGCCCCAGCATTTT	CASTFLTGGDQPQHF
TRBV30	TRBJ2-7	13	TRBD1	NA	TGTGCCTGGAGGGGGCAGGGGGCGCGTGAGCAGTACTTC	CAWRGQGAREQYF
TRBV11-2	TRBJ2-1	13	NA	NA	TGTGCCAGCAGCCAACCAACCTACAATGAGCAGTTCTTC	CASSQPTYNEQFF
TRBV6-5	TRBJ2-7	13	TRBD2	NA	TGTGCCTCCCGGCGGACTAGCCCCTACGAGCAGTACTTC	CASRRTSPYEQYF
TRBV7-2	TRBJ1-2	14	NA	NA	TGTGCCAGCAGCTCCCCCCCTGAGGCCTATGGCTACACCTTC	CASSSPPEAYGYTF
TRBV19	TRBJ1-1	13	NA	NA	TGTGCCAGTAGCAGCTACATGAACACTGAAGCTTTCTTT	CASSSYMNTEAFF
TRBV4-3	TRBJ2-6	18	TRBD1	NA	TGCGCCAGCAGCCAAGATCCCACAGGGGGCTCTGGGGCCAACGTCCTGACTTTC	CASSQDPTGGSGANVLTF
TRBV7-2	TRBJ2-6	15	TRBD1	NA	TGTGCCAGCAGCGGACAGGTCTCTGGGGCCAACGTCCTGACTTTC	CASSGQVSGANVLTF
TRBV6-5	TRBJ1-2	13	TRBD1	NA	TGTGCCAGCAGGACAGGGGGCGCACGGGTCTACACCTTC	CASRTGGARVYTF
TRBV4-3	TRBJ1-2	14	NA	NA	TGCGCCAGCAGCCACGGAACGCTCCAGACTGGCTACACCTTC	CASSHGTLQTGYTF
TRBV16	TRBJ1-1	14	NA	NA	TGTGCCAGCGGCCAGGCTAAGGGAAACACTGAAGCTTTCTTT	CASGQAKGNTEAFF
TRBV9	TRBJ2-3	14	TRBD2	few	TGTGCCAGCAGCACTAGCGGGAGGGCAGATACGCAGTATTTT	CASSTSGRADTQYF
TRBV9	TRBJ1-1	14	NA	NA	TGTGCCAGCAGCGTAGTCGTGGGGAACACTGAAGCTTTCTTT	CASSVVVGNTEAFF
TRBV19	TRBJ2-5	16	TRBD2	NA	TGTGCCAGTAGTATAGATATTTGGACTAGGGGTGAGACCCAGTACTTC	CASSIDIWTRGETQYF
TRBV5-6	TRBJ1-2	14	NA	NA	TGTGCCAGCAGCTTTTCGCTCACTAACTATGGCTACACCTTC	CASSFSLTNYGYTF
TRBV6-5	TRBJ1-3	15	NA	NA	TGTGCCAGCAGTCGTGACAGGAGCTCTGGAAACACCATATATTTT	CASSRDRSSGNTIYF
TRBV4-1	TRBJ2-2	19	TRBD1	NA	TGCGCCAGCAGCCTGTATACGGGTGACAGGGTCTCCTGGACCGGGGAGCTGTTTTTT	CASSLYTGDRVSWTGELFF
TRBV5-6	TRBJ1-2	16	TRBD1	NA	TGTGCCAGCAGCTCAATTAGCTGGACAGGGCTTGGTGGCTACACCTTC	CASSSISWTGLGGYTF
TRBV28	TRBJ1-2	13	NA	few	TGTGCCAGCAGTACCGGGTCTAACTATGGCTACACCTTC	CASSTGSNYGYTF
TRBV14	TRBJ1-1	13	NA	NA	TGTGCCAGCAGCCAAGATCGGGGCCGAGAAGCTTTCTTT	CASSQDRGREAFF
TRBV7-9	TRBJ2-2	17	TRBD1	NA	TGTGCCAGCAGCTTAGCGCTTGGACAGGGGGTGACCGGGGAGCTGTTTTTT	CASSLALGQGVTGELFF
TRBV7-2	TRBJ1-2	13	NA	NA	TGTGCCAGCAGCCTTACAGGGCCCTATGGCTACACCTTC	CASSLTGPYGYTF
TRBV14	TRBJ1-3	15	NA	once	TGTGCCAGCAGCCAAGATTCGTCACTCCGAAACACCATATATTTT	CASSQDSSLRNTIYF
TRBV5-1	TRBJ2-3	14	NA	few	TGCGCCAGCAGCTTCTGGACTGTCACAGATACGCAGTATTTT	CASSFWTVTDTQYF
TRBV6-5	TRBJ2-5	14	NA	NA	TGTGCCAGCAGTTACGTCGGGGCTGGGGAGACCCAGTACTTC	CASSYVGAGETQYF
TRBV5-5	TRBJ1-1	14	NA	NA	TGTGCCAGCAGCCCTATCTCGGGGAACACTGAAGCTTTCTTT	CASSPISGNTEAFF
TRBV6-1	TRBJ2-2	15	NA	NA	TGTGCCAGCAGTGAAGTGGGCAAGGGGACCGGGGAGCTGTTTTTT	CASSEVGKGTGELFF
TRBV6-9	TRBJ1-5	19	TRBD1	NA	TGTGCCAGCAGGGGAGGACAGGGAGCGACCACCAGGAAAAATCAGCCCCAGCATTTT	CASRGGQGATTRKNQPQHF
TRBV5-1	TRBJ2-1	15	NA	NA	TGCGCCAGCAGCTTGACGCCAGGCACTGACAATGAGCAGTTCTTC	CASSLTPGTDNEQFF
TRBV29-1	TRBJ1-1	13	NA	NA	TGCAGCGCCGGATTTACATTGAACACTGAAGCTTTCTTT	CSAGFTLNTEAFF